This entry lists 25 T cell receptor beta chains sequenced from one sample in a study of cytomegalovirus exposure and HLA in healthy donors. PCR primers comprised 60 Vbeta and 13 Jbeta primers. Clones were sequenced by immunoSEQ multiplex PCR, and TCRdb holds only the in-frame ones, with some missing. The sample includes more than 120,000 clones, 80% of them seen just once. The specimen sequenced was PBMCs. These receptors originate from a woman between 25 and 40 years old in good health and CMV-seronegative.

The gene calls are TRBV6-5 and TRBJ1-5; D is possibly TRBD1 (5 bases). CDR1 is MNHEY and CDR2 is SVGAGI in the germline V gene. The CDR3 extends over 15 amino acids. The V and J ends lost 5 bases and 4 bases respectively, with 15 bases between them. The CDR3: CASSQYGGFNQPQHF. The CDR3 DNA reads TGTGCCAGCAGTCAATACGGGGGTTTTAATCAGCCCCAGCATTTT.

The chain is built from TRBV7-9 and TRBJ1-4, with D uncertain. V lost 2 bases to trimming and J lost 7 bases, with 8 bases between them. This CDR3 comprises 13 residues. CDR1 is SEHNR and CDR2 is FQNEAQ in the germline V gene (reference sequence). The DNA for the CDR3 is TGTGCCAGCAGCTTAATTGCCGGTGAAAAACTGTTTTTT. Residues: CASSLIAGEKLFF.

In nucleotides, the CDR3 is TGTGCCAGCAGCTTAGGGACAGGGGGCTCGGAGCCCCAGCATTTT. This translates into CASSLGTGGSEPQHF. The V call is TRBV7-9, the J call TRBJ1-5, with 11 bases matching TRBD1. The CDR3 has 15 residues. CDR1 and CDR2 (germline): SEHNR, FQNEAQ (reference sequence). V gave up 1 base and J gave up 8 bases; unmatched junction bases: 4.

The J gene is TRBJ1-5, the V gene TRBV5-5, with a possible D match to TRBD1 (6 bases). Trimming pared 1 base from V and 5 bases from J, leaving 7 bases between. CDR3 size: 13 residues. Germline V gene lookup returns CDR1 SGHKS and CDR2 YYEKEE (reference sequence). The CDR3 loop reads CASSLTGHQPQHF. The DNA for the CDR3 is TGTGCCAGCAGCTTGACAGGGCATCAGCCCCAGCATTTT.

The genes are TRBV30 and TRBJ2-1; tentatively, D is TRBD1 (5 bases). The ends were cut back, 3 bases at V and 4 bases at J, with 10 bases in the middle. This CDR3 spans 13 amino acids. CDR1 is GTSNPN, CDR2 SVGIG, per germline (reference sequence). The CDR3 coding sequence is TGTGCCTGGAGGGCAACAGGTTACAATGAGCAGTTCTTC. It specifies CAWRATGYNEQFF.

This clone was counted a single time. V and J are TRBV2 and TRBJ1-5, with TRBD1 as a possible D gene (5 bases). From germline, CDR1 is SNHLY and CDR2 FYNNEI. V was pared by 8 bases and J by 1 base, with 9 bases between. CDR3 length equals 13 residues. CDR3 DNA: TGTGCCAGCCAGGGTGGAAGCAATCAGCCCCAGCATTTT. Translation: CASQGGSNQPQHF.

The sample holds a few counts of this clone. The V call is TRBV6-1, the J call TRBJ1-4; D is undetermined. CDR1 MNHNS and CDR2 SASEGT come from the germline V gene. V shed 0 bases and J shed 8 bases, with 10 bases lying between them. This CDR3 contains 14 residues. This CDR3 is CASSEALQHEKLFF. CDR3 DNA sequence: TGTGCCAGCAGTGAAGCGCTTCAACACGAAAAACTGTTTTTT.

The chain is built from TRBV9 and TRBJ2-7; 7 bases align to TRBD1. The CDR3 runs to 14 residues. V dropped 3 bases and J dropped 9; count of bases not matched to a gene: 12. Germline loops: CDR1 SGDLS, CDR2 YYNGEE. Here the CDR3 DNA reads TGTGCCAGCAGCGCCGGTTCTGACAGGGTGTCGCAGTACTTC. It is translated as CASSAGSDRVSQYF.

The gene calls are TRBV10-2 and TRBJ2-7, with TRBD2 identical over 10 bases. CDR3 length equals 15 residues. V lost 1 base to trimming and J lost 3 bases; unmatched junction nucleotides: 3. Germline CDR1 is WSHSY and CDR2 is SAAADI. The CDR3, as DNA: TGCGCCAGCAGTGAGTGGCCTAGCGGGAGCTACGAGCAGTACTTC. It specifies CASSEWPSGSYEQYF.

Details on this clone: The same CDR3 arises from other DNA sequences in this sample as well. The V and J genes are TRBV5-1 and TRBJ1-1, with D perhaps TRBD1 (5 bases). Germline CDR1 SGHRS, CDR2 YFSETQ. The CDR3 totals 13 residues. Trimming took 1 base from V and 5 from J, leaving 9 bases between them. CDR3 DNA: TGCGCCAGCAGCTTGCGGGGGGGAACTGAAGCTTTCTTT. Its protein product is CASSLRGGTEAFF.

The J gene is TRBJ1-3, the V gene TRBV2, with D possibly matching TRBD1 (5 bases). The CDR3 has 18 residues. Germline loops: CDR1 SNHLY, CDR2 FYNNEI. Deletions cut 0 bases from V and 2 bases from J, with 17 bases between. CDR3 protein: CASSEAHQGTYAGNTIYF. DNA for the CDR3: TGTGCCAGCAGTGAAGCACATCAGGGAACTTATGCTGGAAACACCATATATTTT. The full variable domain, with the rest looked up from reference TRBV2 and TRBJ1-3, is EPEVTQTPSHQVTQMGQEVILRCVPISNHLYFYWYRQILGQKVEFLVSFYNNEISEKSEIFDDQFSVERPDGSNFTLKIRSTKLEDSAMYFCASSEAHQGTYAGNTIYFGEGSWLTVV.

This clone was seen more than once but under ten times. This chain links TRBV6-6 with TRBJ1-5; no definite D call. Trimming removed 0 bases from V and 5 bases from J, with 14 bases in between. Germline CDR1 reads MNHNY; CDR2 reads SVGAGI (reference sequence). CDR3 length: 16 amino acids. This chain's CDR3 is CASSYSMFGRDQPQHF. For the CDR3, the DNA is TGTGCCAGCAGTTACTCGATGTTTGGTCGGGATCAGCCCCAGCATTTT.

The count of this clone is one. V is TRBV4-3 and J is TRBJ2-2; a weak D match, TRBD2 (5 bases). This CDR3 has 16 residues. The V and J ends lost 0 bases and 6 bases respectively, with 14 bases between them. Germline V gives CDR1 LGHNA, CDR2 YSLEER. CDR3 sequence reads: CASSQDLVMGAGELFF. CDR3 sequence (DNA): TGCGCCAGCAGCCAAGATTTGGTTATGGGAGCCGGGGAGCTGTTTTTT.

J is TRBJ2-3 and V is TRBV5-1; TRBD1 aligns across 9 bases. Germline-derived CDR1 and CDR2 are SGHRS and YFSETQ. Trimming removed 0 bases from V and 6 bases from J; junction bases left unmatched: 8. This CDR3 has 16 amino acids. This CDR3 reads CASSLELGQGVDTQYF. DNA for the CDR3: TGCGCCAGCAGCTTGGAACTGGGACAGGGAGTGGATACGCAGTATTTT.

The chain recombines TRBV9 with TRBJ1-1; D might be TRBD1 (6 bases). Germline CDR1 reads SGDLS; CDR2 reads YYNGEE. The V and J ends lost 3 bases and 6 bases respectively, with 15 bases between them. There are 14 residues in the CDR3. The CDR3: CASSGGQPSAEAFF. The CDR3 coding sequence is TGTGCCAGCAGCGGGGGGCAGCCCTCCGCTGAAGCTTTCTTT.

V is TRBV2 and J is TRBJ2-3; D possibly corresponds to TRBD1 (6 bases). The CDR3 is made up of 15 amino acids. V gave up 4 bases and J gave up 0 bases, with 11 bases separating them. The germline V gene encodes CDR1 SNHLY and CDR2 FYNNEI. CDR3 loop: CASSVGQPSTDTQYF. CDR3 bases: TGTGCCAGCAGTGTAGGACAGCCTAGCACAGATACGCAGTATTTT.

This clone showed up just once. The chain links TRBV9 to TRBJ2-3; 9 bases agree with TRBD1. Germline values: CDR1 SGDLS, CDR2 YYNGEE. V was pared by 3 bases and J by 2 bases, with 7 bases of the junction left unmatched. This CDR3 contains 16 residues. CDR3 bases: TGTGCCAGCAGCGGGCGACAGGGGGTCTTCACAGATACGCAGTATTTT. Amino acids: CASSGRQGVFTDTQYF.

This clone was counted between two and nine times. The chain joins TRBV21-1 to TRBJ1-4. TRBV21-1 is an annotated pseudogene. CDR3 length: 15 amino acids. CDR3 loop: CASSLWGGRNEKLFF. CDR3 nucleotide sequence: TGTGCCAGCTCCCTCTGGGGAGGTAGGAATGAAAAACTGTTTTTT.

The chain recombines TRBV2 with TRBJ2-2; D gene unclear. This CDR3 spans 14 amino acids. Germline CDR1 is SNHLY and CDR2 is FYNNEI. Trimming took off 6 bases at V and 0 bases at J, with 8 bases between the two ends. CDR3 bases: TGTGCCAGCAGGAGGATTTCGAACACCGGGGAGCTGTTTTTT. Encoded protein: CASRRISNTGELFF.

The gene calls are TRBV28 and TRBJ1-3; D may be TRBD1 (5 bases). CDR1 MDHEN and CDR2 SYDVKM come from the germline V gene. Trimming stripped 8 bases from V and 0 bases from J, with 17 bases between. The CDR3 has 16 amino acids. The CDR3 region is CASSYSTANSGNTIYF. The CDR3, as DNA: TGTGCCAGCTCTTATTCGACAGCTAACTCTGGAAACACCATATATTTT.

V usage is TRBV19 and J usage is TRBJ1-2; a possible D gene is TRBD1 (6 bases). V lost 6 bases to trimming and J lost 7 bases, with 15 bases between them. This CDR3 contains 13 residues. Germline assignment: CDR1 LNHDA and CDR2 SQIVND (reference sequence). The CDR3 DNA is TGTGCCAGTAGAAAAGTGGACAGATCTGGCTACACCTTC. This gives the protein CASRKVDRSGYTF.

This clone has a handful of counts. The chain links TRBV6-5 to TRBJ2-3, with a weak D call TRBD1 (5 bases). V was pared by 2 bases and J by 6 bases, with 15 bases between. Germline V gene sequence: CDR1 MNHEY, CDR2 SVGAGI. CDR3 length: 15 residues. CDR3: CASSYGQAGRDTQYF. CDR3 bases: TGTGCCAGCAGTTACGGGCAAGCAGGGCGGGATACGCAGTATTTT.

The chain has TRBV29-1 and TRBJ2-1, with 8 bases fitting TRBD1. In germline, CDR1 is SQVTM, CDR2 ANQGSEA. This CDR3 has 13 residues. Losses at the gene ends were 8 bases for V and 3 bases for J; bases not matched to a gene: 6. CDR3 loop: CSIATGGYNEQFF. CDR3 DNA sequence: TGCAGCATCGCAACAGGGGGCTACAATGAGCAGTTCTTC.

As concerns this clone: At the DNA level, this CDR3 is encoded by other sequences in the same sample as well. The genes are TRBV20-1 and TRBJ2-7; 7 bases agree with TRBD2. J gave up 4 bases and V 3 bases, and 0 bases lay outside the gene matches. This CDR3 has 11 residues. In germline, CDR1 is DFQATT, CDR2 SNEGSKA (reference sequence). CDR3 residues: CSARGGYEQYF. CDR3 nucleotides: TGCAGTGCTAGGGGGGGGTACGAGCAGTACTTC.

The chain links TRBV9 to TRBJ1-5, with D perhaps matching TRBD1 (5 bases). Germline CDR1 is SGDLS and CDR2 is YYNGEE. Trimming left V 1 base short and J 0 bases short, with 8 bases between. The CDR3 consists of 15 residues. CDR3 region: CASSVRGDSNQPQHF. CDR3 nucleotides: TGTGCCAGCAGCGTAAGGGGCGATAGCAATCAGCCCCAGCATTTT. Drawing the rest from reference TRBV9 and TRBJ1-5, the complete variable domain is DSGVTQTPKHLITATGQRVTLRCSPRSGDLSVYWYQQSLDQGLQFLIQYYNGEERAKGNILERFSAQQFPDLHSELNLSSLELGDSALYFCASSVRGDSNQPQHFGDGTRLSIL.